A selection of T cell receptor beta chains follows, all from one sample in a study of T cell responses to AZD1222 COVID-19 vaccine. This table comes from immunoSEQ multiplex PCR, and its TCRdb copy is limited to in-frame clones, with some not included. The sample lists about 100,000 clones, roughly 90% seen once, with about 1.7% in the top ten. The starting material was peripheral blood, obtained on day 0 of AZD1222 vaccination. The source of these receptors is an adult in good health. Each CDR3 is given with its conserved first and last residue. The order of the fields is J gene, clone size, V gene, D gene, CDR3 DNA, CDR3 protein. D genes are given only for firm matches. Clone size is not always given. Where it is, it says once, few, many or a class for expanded clones.

J: TRBJ2-1
size: NA
V: TRBV30
D: TRBD1
DNA: TGTGCCTGGGCACCGGGACAGGGGCTTGCAAGGGGATACAATGAGCAGTTCTTC
CDR3: CAWAPGQGLARGYNEQFF

J: TRBJ1-1
size: NA
V: TRBV7-9
D: NA
DNA: TGTGCCAGCAGCCCGATACAGGGTCCGAACACTGAAGCTTTCTTT
CDR3: CASSPIQGPNTEAFF

J: TRBJ2-3
size: once
V: TRBV7-9
D: TRBD2
DNA: TGTGCCAGCAGCTTACTAGCGGGAGATCCGACAGATACGCAGTATTTT
CDR3: CASSLLAGDPTDTQYF

J: TRBJ2-7
size: NA
V: TRBV19
D: TRBD1
DNA: TGTGCCAGTAGTTTGGGACAGGCCGGCTACGAGCAGTACTTC
CDR3: CASSLGQAGYEQYF

J: TRBJ2-1
size: NA
V: TRBV27
D: NA
DNA: TGTGCCAGCAGTTTGGCGGTTGGGAATGAGCAGTTCTTC
CDR3: CASSLAVGNEQFF

J: TRBJ1-6
size: NA
V: TRBV25-1
D: NA
DNA: TGTGCCAGCAGTGCTGGCTCGGGACTCTCAGGGCCCCTCCACTTT
CDR3: CASSAGSGLSGPLHF

J: TRBJ2-3
size: NA
V: TRBV18
D: NA
DNA: TGTGCCAGCTCACCTAGCACAGATACGCAGTATTTT
CDR3: CASSPSTDTQYF

J: TRBJ2-7
size: NA
V: TRBV20-1
D: NA
DNA: TGCAGTGCTGGGACACTCTACGAGCAGTACTTC
CDR3: CSAGTLYEQYF

J: TRBJ2-3
size: NA
V: TRBV6-1
D: NA
DNA: TGTGCCAGCAGTGATTTAGGGGTTCACACAGATACGCAGTATTTT
CDR3: CASSDLGVHTDTQYF

J: TRBJ1-1
size: once
V: TRBV7-3
D: NA
DNA: TGTGCCAGCAGCTTAACGGGGGTACAGAACACTGAAGCTTTCTTT
CDR3: CASSLTGVQNTEAFF

J: TRBJ1-6
size: NA
V: TRBV9
D: NA
DNA: TGTGCCAGCAGCCTCCCGGGAGATTCACCCCTCCACTTT
CDR3: CASSLPGDSPLHF

J: TRBJ2-4
size: NA
V: TRBV5-1
D: TRBD2
DNA: TGCGCCAGCGTTTACGGGGTAGCGGGGGACATTCAGTACTTC
CDR3: CASVYGVAGDIQYF

J: TRBJ1-1
size: NA
V: TRBV9
D: NA
DNA: TGTGCCAGCAGCGTAGGCACGGGGTTCGCTGAAGCTTTCTTT
CDR3: CASSVGTGFAEAFF

J: TRBJ1-3
size: NA
V: TRBV6-5
D: NA
DNA: TGTGCCAGCGGACTACAGGGTTCTGGAAACACCATATATTTT
CDR3: CASGLQGSGNTIYF

J: TRBJ1-2
size: NA
V: TRBV12-3/TRBV12-4
D: NA
DNA: TGTGCCAGCGCTAATCTCAGGATCGGCTACACCTTC
CDR3: CASANLRIGYTF

J: TRBJ2-5
size: NA
V: TRBV30
D: NA
DNA: TGTGCCTGGAGTTTTCCGGGGACGGGGGAGACCCAGTACTTC
CDR3: CAWSFPGTGETQYF

J: TRBJ1-5
size: NA
V: TRBV28
D: TRBD1
DNA: TGTGCCAGCAGTTTGCGTGGGACAGGGGATTCTCGGCAGCCCCAGCATTTT
CDR3: CASSLRGTGDSRQPQHF

J: TRBJ2-7
size: NA
V: TRBV6-5
D: NA
DNA: TGTGCCAGCAGGAAGGGGGGCCAACCCTACGAGCAGTACTTC
CDR3: CASRKGGQPYEQYF

J: TRBJ2-1
size: NA
V: TRBV27
D: NA
DNA: TGTGCCAGCAGTTTTTACAATGAGCAGTTCTTC
CDR3: CASSFYNEQFF

J: TRBJ1-6
size: NA
V: TRBV19
D: TRBD1
DNA: TGTGCCAACTCGACAGGGATGGGTTCACCCCTCCACTTT
CDR3: CANSTGMGSPLHF

J: TRBJ2-7
size: NA
V: TRBV29-1
D: NA
DNA: TGCAGCGTTGATGGGGACCAGACGAGCTCCTACGAGCAGTACTTC
CDR3: CSVDGDQTSSYEQYF

J: TRBJ2-1
size: NA
V: TRBV3-1/TRBV3-2
D: NA
DNA: TGTGCCAGCAGCCCTAACCTAGGGGATGTCTCCCACAATGAGCAGTTCTTC
CDR3: CASSPNLGDVSHNEQFF

J: TRBJ1-1
size: NA
V: TRBV7-8
D: NA
DNA: TGTGCCAGCAGCTCGTTAACCGTACGGAGGGGGAACACTGAAGCTTTCTTT
CDR3: CASSSLTVRRGNTEAFF

J: TRBJ2-1
size: NA
V: TRBV4-1
D: NA
DNA: TGCGCCAGCAGCCAAGCGGGGCCTCGGGGTGAGCAGTTCTTC
CDR3: CASSQAGPRGEQFF

J: TRBJ2-5
size: NA
V: TRBV2
D: NA
DNA: TGTGCCAGCAGTGAGCAGGGGAGAGAGACCCAGTACTTC
CDR3: CASSEQGRETQYF

J: TRBJ2-5
size: NA
V: TRBV9
D: TRBD2
DNA: TGTGCCAGCAGCGTAGGGCTAGCGGAACAAGAGACCCAGTACTTC
CDR3: CASSVGLAEQETQYF

J: TRBJ2-7
size: NA
V: TRBV5-5
D: TRBD1
DNA: TGTGCCAGCAGTGACGGACAGGGGCTCAAAGGGGCCTACGAGCAGTACTTC
CDR3: CASSDGQGLKGAYEQYF

J: TRBJ1-3
size: NA
V: TRBV6-5
D: NA
DNA: TGTGCCAGCAGTTTACAGGGCTCTATCTCTGGAAACACCATATATTTT
CDR3: CASSLQGSISGNTIYF

J: TRBJ1-3
size: NA
V: TRBV30
D: TRBD1
DNA: TGTGCCTGGAGTGTCAGTCAGGGGGCTGGAAACACCATATATTTT
CDR3: CAWSVSQGAGNTIYF

J: TRBJ2-2
size: NA
V: TRBV3-1/TRBV3-2
D: TRBD1
DNA: TGTGCCAGCAGCCAGGCAGGGGGCTTCTCGGGCACCGGGGAGCTGTTTTTT
CDR3: CASSQAGGFSGTGELFF

J: TRBJ1-5
size: NA
V: TRBV28
D: NA
DNA: TGTGCCAGCAGGACAGGAGGGGACAAGGGGGATCAGCCCCAGCATTTT
CDR3: CASRTGGDKGDQPQHF

J: TRBJ1-1
size: NA
V: TRBV4-3
D: NA
DNA: TGCGCCAGCAGCCAACTAGGCATATTGGGTGGGTTCACTGAAGCTTTCTTT
CDR3: CASSQLGILGGFTEAFF

J: TRBJ2-1
size: NA
V: TRBV19
D: NA
DNA: TGTGCCAGTAGTATGGGGGCGGGAAACGGGGCTACAGGTGAGCAGTTCTTC
CDR3: CASSMGAGNGATGEQFF

J: TRBJ1-3
size: NA
V: TRBV5-4
D: NA
DNA: TGTGCCAGCAGCCCCGGACAGACCTCTGGAAACACCATATATTTT
CDR3: CASSPGQTSGNTIYF

J: TRBJ2-7
size: NA
V: TRBV4-1
D: TRBD2
DNA: TGCGCCAGCAGCCAATTTTTTCCACCCCGTTCTAGCGGGTCCTCCTACGAGCAGTACTTC
CDR3: CASSQFFPPRSSGSSYEQYF

J: TRBJ1-1
size: NA
V: TRBV5-1
D: NA
DNA: TGCGCCAGCAGCTTGGAGGCGTCAGATTTCATGAACACTGAAGCTTTCTTT
CDR3: CASSLEASDFMNTEAFF

J: TRBJ2-5
size: once
V: TRBV3-1/TRBV3-2
D: TRBD1
DNA: TGTGCCAGCAGCCATCTAGGACAGGGGAGGGAAGAGACCCAGTACTTC
CDR3: CASSHLGQGREETQYF

J: TRBJ2-7
size: NA
V: TRBV11-3
D: NA
DNA: TGTGCCAGCAGCTTGGGGACATCTAGCTACGAGCAGTACTTC
CDR3: CASSLGTSSYEQYF

J: TRBJ2-2
size: once
V: TRBV30
D: TRBD2
DNA: TGTGCCTGGGGAACCGGACTAGCGAAAGACACCGGGGAGCTGTTTTTT
CDR3: CAWGTGLAKDTGELFF

J: TRBJ2-7
size: NA
V: TRBV11-2
D: NA
DNA: TGTGCCAGCAGCTTAGGGGTAGGGACTCGAGCCTACGAGCAGTACTTC
CDR3: CASSLGVGTRAYEQYF

J: TRBJ1-1
size: NA
V: TRBV18
D: TRBD1
DNA: TGTGCCAGCTCACCCACCCAGGGACAGATGAACACTGAAGCTTTCTTT
CDR3: CASSPTQGQMNTEAFF

J: TRBJ2-1
size: few
V: TRBV30
D: NA
DNA: TGTGCCTGGAGCTATCCGGGGGCAGGCGGGGATTACAATGAGCAGTTCTTC
CDR3: CAWSYPGAGGDYNEQFF

J: TRBJ2-5
size: NA
V: TRBV2
D: TRBD2
DNA: TGTGCCAGCACCACGAATAGCGGGAAGACGGAGACCCAGTACTTC
CDR3: CASTTNSGKTETQYF

J: TRBJ1-2
size: NA
V: TRBV19
D: NA
DNA: TGTGCCAGTAGTATAGATCAGGACTTCAACTATGGCTACACCTTC
CDR3: CASSIDQDFNYGYTF

J: TRBJ1-6
size: NA
V: TRBV28
D: NA
DNA: TGTGCCAGCAGTTTAACCAGGGCCGGGCATTCACCCCTCCACTTT
CDR3: CASSLTRAGHSPLHF

J: TRBJ1-2
size: NA
V: TRBV11-2
D: TRBD1
DNA: TGTGCCAGCAGCGTCGACAGGGGGAATGGCTACACCTTC
CDR3: CASSVDRGNGYTF

J: TRBJ2-2
size: NA
V: TRBV15
D: NA
DNA: TGTGCCACCAGCAGAGATCTGAATCCCGGGGAGCTGTTTTTT
CDR3: CATSRDLNPGELFF

J: TRBJ2-1
size: NA
V: TRBV6-2/TRBV6-3
D: NA
DNA: TGTGCCAGCAGTTACCCCCTGGTATCAGGGCAGTTCTTC
CDR3: CASSYPLVSGQFF

J: TRBJ2-7
size: NA
V: TRBV19
D: NA
DNA: TGTGCCAGTGGCCCCTTGAGCACATCCTACGAGCAGTACTTC
CDR3: CASGPLSTSYEQYF

J: TRBJ1-1
size: NA
V: TRBV5-1
D: NA
DNA: TGCGCCAGCAGTTCATCTACCAACCACTTTGAAGCTTTCTTT
CDR3: CASSSSTNHFEAFF

J: TRBJ1-5
size: once
V: TRBV19
D: NA
DNA: TGTGCCAGTAGTATAGAGACGGCCCCCGGTCAGCCCCAGCATTTT
CDR3: CASSIETAPGQPQHF

J: TRBJ1-3
size: NA
V: TRBV9
D: NA
DNA: TGTGCCAGCAGCGTAGAAACAAGGTCTGGAAACACCATATATTTT
CDR3: CASSVETRSGNTIYF

J: TRBJ1-1
size: once
V: TRBV30
D: NA
DNA: TGTGCCTGGACGCAGGAGAACACTGAAGCTTTCTTT
CDR3: CAWTQENTEAFF

J: TRBJ1-1
size: NA
V: TRBV29-1
D: TRBD1
DNA: TGCACTATCACAGGGGAGACTGAAGCTTTCTTT
CDR3: CTITGETEAFF

J: TRBJ2-1
size: few
V: TRBV18
D: NA
DNA: TGTGCCAGCTCATGGTTAGCTGCATCGAATGAGCAGTTCTTC
CDR3: CASSWLAASNEQFF

J: TRBJ1-1
size: NA
V: TRBV24-1
D: NA
DNA: TGTGCCACCAGAGGCGCAGGGAACAGGAACACTGAAGCTTTCTTT
CDR3: CATRGAGNRNTEAFF